The sequence of this T cell receptor (beta chain) was determined in a study of T cells after yellow fever vaccination (dated by TCRdb to about 2019). Concerning the study at large: The SMART-Seq v4 Ultra Low Input RNA kit was used to prepare libraries from fractions with low cell numbers. To track T-cell clones before and after primary and booster YFV17D yellow fever vaccination, bulk TCR alpha and beta repertoires were sequenced longitudinally. The cohort comprised two healthy male donors, one aged 18 to 30 and one aged 30 to 40 years. Bulk PBMC replicates and cell subsets were isolated from blood drawn at multiple timepoints before and after both primary and secondary immunization. The paper's findings and limits, for the study overall: Compared with the primary T-cell response, the secondary T-cell response was faster but weaker, reaching its peak on day 5 rather than on day 15. FACS-sorted repertoires could contain abundant contaminating clonotypes from the bulk population, so computational filtering was required. Most clones expanded after primary vaccination (approximately 96% of CD4 and about 85% of CD8) were re-detected after the booster, suggesting that broad memory maintenance occurred. A small fraction of clonotypes appeared in both the CD4 and CD8 compartments, likely as a result of convergent recombination. Only a couple of donors were included in the study, so the extent to which the findings can be generalized is limited.

Points on this clonotype: No antigen is known for it. Base qualities are not recorded, but no much larger clone differs from it by a single base.

TCR cDNA was made using 5'RACE template switching, a step that added a universal primer site and unique molecular identifiers. cDNA synthesis was primed from both the TCR alpha and TCR beta constant segments. Two PCR steps were used to amplify libraries, with sample barcodes and sequencing adapters being added in the second step. Sequencing of the libraries was done on either Illumina HiSeq 2500 (2x100 bp) or NovaSeq (2x150 bp). From the authors' description of their analysis: MIGEC handled demultiplexing of reads and collapsing into UMI consensus sequences, while MiXCR performed V(D)J alignment. Clonotypes responding to the vaccine were identified with edgeR on replicate PBMC samples, with the criteria of FDR below 0.01 and a log2 fold change above 5 up to day 15. Each bulk clonotype received a CD4 or CD8 identity based on whether the sequenced CD4 or CD8 repertoire contained that clonotype at higher abundance. The public reads were reprocessed in TCRdb via fastp at Q25 and MiXCR, keeping in-frame beta chains. Duplicate CDR3 protein sequences are folded into a single record with the most common DNA and genes. In this record, the V and J calls reflect TCRdb's handling and not the investigators' own analysis. The sample table holds under 600,000 distinct CDR3 sequences, of which 13% were seen once. The top ten clonotypes cover 11% to 15% of the sample.

Taken with the paper, the label for treatment or condition translates to: live attenuated yellow fever vaccine strain. At each blood-draw timepoint, two biological replicates of bulk PBMCs were obtained. A standard Ficoll-Paque protocol was used to isolate PBMCs from peripheral blood. TriZol was used to extract RNA from bulk PBMCs, from CD4 and CD8 fractions, and from dextramer-positive and dextramer-negative fractions. CDR1 MGHRA and CDR2 YSYEKL were looked up in the germline V gene. At the junction V is shortened by 3 bases and J by 2 bases, with 11 bases in between. Including the terminal cysteine and phenylalanine, the CDR3 comprises 15 residues. The entry retains the CDR3 DNA only, 45 bases that are in frame from base 1.

Rearrangement joined TRBV4-1 to TRBJ1-5; confidence is insufficient to name the D gene. The source material was PBMCs, sampled on the day of the yellow fever booster vaccination. The source of this sequence is a man in his thirties or forties who received the YFV17D yellow fever vaccine. The bases are TGCGCCAGCAGCCACTCTCGGGTAGGCAATCAGCCCCAGCATTTT. Its translation reads: CASSHSRVGNQPQHF.